The 32 T cell receptor beta chains presented below share a single source sample, sequenced in a study of shared T cell receptors in the human thymus. Profiling relied on immunoSEQ multiplex PCR, and the TCRdb table lists in-frame clones only, not all of them. Found here are around 730,000 clones, around 85% of them singletons; the top ten hold 0.008% to 0.011%. The same sample was also studied in work on human thymus T cells.

Sequencing used thymocytes. Receptors were obtained from a girl younger than two with a congenital heart defect.

This clone was counted between two and nine times. The chain recombines TRBV15 with TRBJ1-2, with TRBD1 matching over 7 bases. Trimming took 5 bases from V and 6 from J; bases not matched to a gene: 6. CDR3 length equals 13 residues. Germline values: CDR1 LNHNV, CDR2 YYDKDF (reference sequence). For the CDR3, the DNA is TGTGCCACCAGCGGCTTGACAGGGAATGGCTACACCTTC. This codes for CATSGLTGNGYTF. Full variable domain (missing parts from reference TRBV15 and TRBJ1-2): DAMVIQNPRYQVTQFGKPVTLSCSQTLNHNVMYWYQQKSSQAPKLLFHYYDKDFNNEADTPDNFQSRRPNTSFCFLDIRSPGLGDTAMYLCATSGLTGNGYTFGSGTRLTVV.

Here the CDR3 reads CASSFRGRLLRETQYF. CDR3 bases: TGTGCCAGCAGCTTTAGAGGGAGGCTACTGAGGGAGACCCAGTACTTC. This rearrangement joins TRBV5-6 to TRBJ2-5, with D perhaps matching TRBD2 (6 bases). Trimming stripped 2 bases from V and 5 bases from J, with 19 bases between. The CDR3 is 16 amino acids. Looked up from germline, CDR1 is SGHDT and CDR2 is YYEEEE.

DNA for the CDR3: TGTGCCGGGGCCAGGGTAGCCTCCAGGGGTGATGAAGCTTTCTTT. Its protein is CAGARVASRGDEAFF. The chain recombines TRBV2 with TRBJ1-1; possibly TRBD1 for D (6 bases). Germline V gene data show CDR1 as SNHLY and CDR2 as FYNNEI. This CDR3 has 15 residues. Trimming pared 11 bases from V and 7 bases from J, leaving 26 bases between.

This clone has just a few counts. This chain uses TRBV27 with TRBJ1-1; no reliable D call. The V gene's germline CDR1 is MNHEY and CDR2 SMNVEV (reference sequence). Trimming removed 2 bases from V and 1 base from J, with 14 bases in between. The CDR3 sequence is 16 residues long. The CDR3 coding sequence is TGTGCCAGCAGTTTAAGTCGGAGGGCAAGGAACACTGAAGCTTTCTTT. Translating gives CASSLSRRARNTEAFF.

J is TRBJ2-4 and V is TRBV5-6; 8 bases align to TRBD1. Unmatched junction bases numbered 6, after V lost 1 base and J lost 0 bases. The CDR3 covers 17 residues. The germline CDR1 and CDR2 sequences are SGHDT and YYEEEE. This CDR3 reads CASSLLRGLLAKNIQYF. The CDR3 bases are TGTGCCAGCAGCTTGCTCAGGGGGCTCTTAGCCAAAAACATTCAGTACTTC.

The CDR3 protein is CASSGITSGGTYEQYF. DNA of the CDR3: TGCGCCAGCAGTGGAATTACTAGCGGGGGGACCTACGAGCAGTACTTC. The chain combines TRBV10-2 with TRBJ2-5, with 12 nucleotides matching TRBD2. The J call may be incorrect, as the DNA end agrees better with TRBJ2-7. This CDR3 contains 16 residues. Germline V gene data show CDR1 as WSHSY and CDR2 as SAAADI.

The chain joins TRBV7-2 to TRBJ1-2; 7 bases are shared with TRBD1. The CDR3 runs 13 residues. Per germline, CDR1 SGHTA and CDR2 FQGNSA. The junction had 3 bases not matched to a gene; V was cut back by 2 bases and J by 6 bases. This CDR3 is CASSLSGQHGYTF. CDR3 sequence (DNA): TGTGCCAGCAGCTTATCGGGACAGCATGGCTACACCTTC.

The chain uses TRBV4-1 and TRBJ2-7, with TRBD2 as a possible D gene (5 bases). From germline, CDR1 is MGHRA and CDR2 YSYEKL. This CDR3 comprises 13 residues. V was pared by 3 bases and J by 2 bases, with 8 bases between. The CDR3 nucleotides read TGCGCCAGCAGCCAGCGGGTCACCTACGAGCAGTACTTC. Translation: CASSQRVTYEQYF.

V is TRBV28 and J is TRBJ2-7, with D tentatively TRBD1 (6 bases). V was cut by 10 bases and J by 3 bases, with 13 bases left in between. The CDR3 is made up of 12 amino acids. Germline CDR1 MDHEN, CDR2 SYDVKM. The CDR3 sequence is CATTGPLYEQYF. The CDR3, as DNA: TGTGCCACCACAGGGCCCCTCTACGAGCAGTACTTC.

The CDR3 region is CATNDSRESSYEQYF. The CDR3 DNA follows: TGTGCCACCAACGATTCAAGAGAGTCCTCCTACGAGCAGTACTTC. V is TRBV15 and J is TRBJ2-7; D gene unclear. Germline V gene sequence: CDR1 LNHNV, CDR2 YYDKDF (reference sequence). There are 15 residues in the CDR3. V lost 7 bases, J lost 0 bases, and 16 bases lay in between.

The chain recombines TRBV12-5 with TRBJ1-2, with D possibly being TRBD1 (6 bases). Germline V CDR1 and CDR2: LGHNT, FRNRAP. V lost 6 bases and J lost 4, with 15 bases in between. CDR3 length: 14 residues. Here the CDR3 reads CASGKINRVYGYTF. The CDR3 DNA reads TGTGCTAGTGGCAAAATCAACAGGGTCTATGGCTACACCTTC.

This chain joins TRBV10-3 and TRBJ1-3, with D possibly matching TRBD1 (5 bases). The length of the CDR3 is 17 residues. CDR1 and CDR2 from the germline V gene are ENHRY and SYGVKD. V was shortened by 3 bases and J by 0 bases, with 15 bases between the two germline ends. The CDR3 here is CAISDRAGPSSGNTIYF. CDR3 sequence (DNA): TGTGCCATCAGTGACCGGGCAGGGCCAAGCTCTGGAAACACCATATATTTT.

The V and J genes are TRBV7-9 and TRBJ2-1; possible D gene TRBD1, 6 bases. This CDR3 has 13 amino acids. Germline lookup yields CDR1 SEHNR and CDR2 FQNEAQ (reference sequence). The V and J ends lost 6 bases and 12 bases respectively, with 18 bases between them. The CDR3 DNA follows: TGTGCCAGCAGGTCCCCCAGGGAAGGGGGGCAGTTCTTC. Translated, it gives CASRSPREGGQFF. Full variable domain (remainder filled in from reference TRBV7-9 and TRBJ2-1): DTGVSQNPRHKITKRGQNVTFRCDPISEHNRLYWYRQTLGQGPEFLTYFQNEAQLEKSRLLSDRFSAERPKGSFSTLEIQRTEQGDSAMYLCASRSPREGGQFFGPGTRLTVL.

This chain links TRBV2 with TRBJ2-5; TRBD2 matches at 9 bases. The germline CDR1 and CDR2 sequences are SNHLY and FYNNEI. The V and J ends lost 0 bases and 5 bases, in that order; junction bases with no gene match: 1. The CDR3 extends over 14 amino acids. This CDR3 is CASSEARGGETQYF. Here the CDR3 DNA reads TGTGCCAGCAGTGAAGCGCGGGGGGGGGAGACCCAGTACTTC.

This chain joins TRBV27 and TRBJ1-2; the match to TRBD1 covers 10 bases. Germline trimming cut 2 bases from V and 4 bases from J; bases unmatched to any gene: 16. This CDR3 has 19 residues. Germline V lookup: CDR1 MNHEY, CDR2 SMNVEV (reference sequence). The CDR3, as DNA: TGTGCCAGCAGTTTAAATGTATTAGCCGGGACAGGGGCTTTCTATGGCTACACCTTC. Its translation is CASSLNVLAGTGAFYGYTF.

This chain uses TRBV11-2 with TRBJ1-6; 9 bases agree with TRBD1. V trimming: 0 bases; J trimming: 7 bases; junction bases outside the gene matches: 4. Per germline, CDR1 SGHAT and CDR2 FQNNGV. CDR3 length: 16 residues. The CDR3 sequence: CASSLEGTGMNSPLHF. The CDR3 DNA reads TGTGCCAGCAGCTTAGAGGGGACAGGGATGAATTCACCCCTCCACTTT. The full variable domain, completed using reference TRBV11-2 and TRBJ1-6, is EAGVAQSPRYKIIEKRQSVAFWCNPISGHATLYWYQQILGQGPKLLIQFQNNGVVDDSQLPKDRFSAERLKGVDSTLKIQPAKLEDSAVYLCASSLEGTGMNSPLHFGNGTRLTVT.

The chain links TRBV4-3 to TRBJ1-4, with D perhaps matching TRBD1 (5 bases). From germline, CDR1 is LGHNA and CDR2 YSLEER. V gave up 0 bases and J gave up 8 bases, with 25 bases separating them. The CDR3 is made up of 19 amino acids. CDR3: CASSQDLAGRGEVREKLFF. The CDR3 DNA is TGCGCCAGCAGCCAAGATTTAGCTGGACGAGGGGAGGTTAGGGAAAAACTGTTTTTT.

The chain has TRBV7-8 and TRBJ1-2, with 9 bases that match TRBD1. Germline CDR1 is SGHVS and CDR2 is FQNEAQ. The CDR3 runs 15 residues. Losses at the gene ends were 5 bases for V and 8 bases for J; bases not matched to a gene: 12. The CDR3 sequence is CASSHPRDRAQGYTF. CDR3 sequence (DNA): TGTGCCAGCAGCCATCCCCGGGACAGGGCTCAAGGCTACACCTTC.

The sample holds a few counts of this clone. The chain recombines TRBV6-1 with TRBJ2-7; D uncertain. V was shortened by 5 bases and J by 4 bases, with 9 bases between the two germline ends. Germline V gives CDR1 MNHNS, CDR2 SASEGT. The length of the CDR3 is 12 residues. Here the CDR3 reads CASSLRGYEQYF. CDR3 in DNA: TGTGCCAGCAGTCTACGCGGATACGAGCAGTACTTC.

The chain is built from TRBV4-1 and TRBJ2-7, with 7 bases matching TRBD2. The junction had 10 bases not matched to a gene; V was cut back by 5 bases and J by 3 bases. The CDR3 runs 15 residues. The germline gives CDR1 MGHRA, CDR2 YSYEKL. The CDR3 spells CASSESGLAVYEQYF. CDR3 sequence (DNA): TGCGCCAGCAGCGAGTCGGGTCTAGCGGTCTACGAGCAGTACTTC.

V usage is TRBV19 and J usage is TRBJ1-1; D ambiguous. The ends were cut back, 5 bases at V and 1 base at J, with 11 bases in the middle. The CDR3 is 14 amino acids. Germline V gene sequence: CDR1 LNHDA, CDR2 SQIVND (reference sequence). As DNA, the CDR3 is TGTGCCAGTAGTCCCCGGGGTGAGAACACTGAAGCTTTCTTT. It encodes CASSPRGENTEAFF. Complete variable domain (other parts from reference TRBV19 and TRBJ1-1): DGGITQSPKYLFRKEGQNVTLSCEQNLNHDAMYWYRQDPGQGLRLIYYSQIVNDFQKGDIAEGYSVSREKKESFPLTVTSAQKNPTAFYLCASSPRGENTEAFFGQGTRLTVV.

This chain connects TRBV28 to TRBJ2-7; TRBD1 might be the D (5 bases). CDR3 length equals 15 residues. Germline V lookup: CDR1 MDHEN, CDR2 SYDVKM. V lost 8 bases, J lost 2 bases, and 19 bases lay in between. The CDR3, as DNA: TGTGCCAGCCTAACGAATTCGGACACAACCTACGAGCAGTACTTC. Its protein is CASLTNSDTTYEQYF.

The rearrangement uses TRBV4-1 and TRBJ2-7; 7 bases agree with TRBD1. The CDR3 is 15 amino acids. Germline trimming cut 3 bases from V and 2 bases from J; bases unmatched to any gene: 7. CDR1 is MGHRA and CDR2 is YSYEKL in the germline V gene. CDR3: CASSQGRDSTYEQYF. DNA for the CDR3: TGCGCCAGCAGCCAGGGCCGGGACAGTACCTACGAGCAGTACTTC.

This chain connects TRBV27 to TRBJ2-5, with 8 bases fitting TRBD1. The V segment lost 2 bases and the J segment 2 bases; nucleotides outside the gene matches: 7. Germline values: CDR1 MNHEY, CDR2 SMNVEV (reference sequence). CDR3 length: 16 residues. The CDR3 reads CASSLGRRTGQETQYF. CDR3 sequence (DNA): TGTGCCAGCAGTTTAGGACGGAGGACAGGGCAAGAGACCCAGTACTTC.

This clone appeared once. The chain joins TRBV28 to TRBJ1-1, with no clear D. CDR1 and CDR2 (germline): MDHEN, SYDVKM. This CDR3 is 15 amino acids long. The germline V and J ends were trimmed by 4 bases and 0 bases, with 12 bases remaining between them. The CDR3 DNA reads TGTGCCAGCAGTTCCTTCCGCAGAATGAACACTGAAGCTTTCTTT. This translates into CASSSFRRMNTEAFF. The entire variable domain, with the rest obtained from reference TRBV28 and TRBJ1-1, is as follows: DVKVTQSSRYLVKRTGEKVFLECVQDMDHENMFWYRQDPGLGLRLIYFSYDVKMKEKGDIPEGYSVSREKKERFSLILESASTNQTSMYLCASSSFRRMNTEAFFGQGTRLTVV.

This chain joins TRBV2 and TRBJ2-1; possibly TRBD1 for D (7 bases). V lost 5 bases and J 5 bases, leaving 16 bases between the germline ends. The CDR3 runs to 15 residues. Germline CDR1 is SNHLY and CDR2 is FYNNEI. CDR3 residues: CASSLTGDSDNEQFF. CDR3 DNA sequence: TGTGCCAGCAGTTTAACAGGGGACTCTGACAATGAGCAGTTCTTC. Filled out from reference TRBV2 and TRBJ2-1, the complete variable domain reads EPEVTQTPSHQVTQMGQEVILRCVPISNHLYFYWYRQILGQKVEFLVSFYNNEISEKSEIFDDQFSVERPDGSNFTLKIRSTKLEDSAMYFCASSLTGDSDNEQFFGPGTRLTVL.

This clone was detected only a few times. The CDR3 loop reads CASSCPATSGGNEQFF. The DNA of the CDR3 is TGTGCCAGCAGCTGCCCCGCGACTAGCGGGGGGAATGAGCAGTTCTTC. The V call is TRBV5-4, the J call TRBJ2-1, with 13 nucleotides matching TRBD2. Germline assignment: CDR1 SGHNT and CDR2 YYREEE (reference sequence). The CDR3 totals 16 residues. J gave up 7 bases and V 3 bases, and 7 bases lay outside the gene matches.

The genes are TRBV29-1 and TRBJ1-1, with 9 bases matching TRBD1. The CDR3 extends over 15 amino acids. V dropped 0 bases and J dropped 3; count of bases not matched to a gene: 5. From germline, CDR1 is SQVTM and CDR2 ANQGSEA. The CDR3 protein is CSVEEQGAGDTEAFF. CDR3 in DNA: TGCAGCGTTGAAGAACAGGGGGCGGGAGACACTGAAGCTTTCTTT.

The V and J genes are TRBV27 and TRBJ2-5; TRBD1 aligns across 7 bases. CDR3 length equals 12 residues. V lost 9 bases and J lost 1; bases outside the gene matches: 2. Per germline, CDR1 MNHEY and CDR2 SMNVEV (reference sequence). In nucleotides, the CDR3 is TGTGCCAGTGGGGACAGCCAAGAGACCCAGTACTTC. Protein: CASGDSQETQYF.

This chain links TRBV6-5 with TRBJ2-1; possibly TRBD2 for D (6 bases). Germline V gene data show CDR1 as MNHEY and CDR2 as SVGAGI. Trimming shortened V by 0 bases and J by 5 bases, and 11 bases separated the two germline ends. The CDR3 is 15 amino acids. CDR3 bases: TGTGCCAGCAGTTACTCAACTAGCCCCAACAATGAGCAGTTCTTC. Translating it yields CASSYSTSPNNEQFF.

This clone was detected a few times. The rearrangement uses TRBV6-4 and TRBJ1-1, with TRBD1 matching 11 bases. The V gene end was trimmed by 6 bases and the J gene end by 4 bases; junction bases not matched to a gene: 4. The CDR3 loop spans 14 amino acids. CDR1 and CDR2 from the germline V gene are MRHNA and SNTAGT. CDR3: CASRAGQGATEAFF. The CDR3 DNA follows: TGTGCCAGCAGAGCCGGACAGGGGGCCACTGAAGCTTTCTTT.

The chain links TRBV9 to TRBJ1-2; 9 bases agree with TRBD1. The CDR3 runs 18 residues. Trimming cost V 0 bases and J 2 bases; bases outside gene matches: 11. Germline V gives CDR1 SGDLS, CDR2 YYNGEE. This CDR3 reads CASSVDTTTDRGNYGYTF. CDR3 sequence (DNA): TGTGCCAGCAGCGTAGACACAACTACGGACAGGGGAAACTATGGCTACACCTTC.